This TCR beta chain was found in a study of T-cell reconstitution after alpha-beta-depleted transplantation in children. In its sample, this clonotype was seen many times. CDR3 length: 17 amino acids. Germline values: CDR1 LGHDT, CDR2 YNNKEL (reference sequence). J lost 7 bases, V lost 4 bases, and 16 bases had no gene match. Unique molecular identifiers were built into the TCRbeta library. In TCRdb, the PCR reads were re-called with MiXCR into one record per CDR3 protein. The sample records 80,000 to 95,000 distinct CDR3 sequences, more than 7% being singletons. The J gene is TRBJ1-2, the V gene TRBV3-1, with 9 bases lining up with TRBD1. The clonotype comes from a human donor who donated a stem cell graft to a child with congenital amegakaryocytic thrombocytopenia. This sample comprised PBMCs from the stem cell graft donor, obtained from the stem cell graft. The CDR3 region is CASSPPVTRDRARGYTF. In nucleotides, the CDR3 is TGTGCCAGCAGCCCCCCGGTAACCCGGGACAGGGCGCGTGGCTACACCTTC.